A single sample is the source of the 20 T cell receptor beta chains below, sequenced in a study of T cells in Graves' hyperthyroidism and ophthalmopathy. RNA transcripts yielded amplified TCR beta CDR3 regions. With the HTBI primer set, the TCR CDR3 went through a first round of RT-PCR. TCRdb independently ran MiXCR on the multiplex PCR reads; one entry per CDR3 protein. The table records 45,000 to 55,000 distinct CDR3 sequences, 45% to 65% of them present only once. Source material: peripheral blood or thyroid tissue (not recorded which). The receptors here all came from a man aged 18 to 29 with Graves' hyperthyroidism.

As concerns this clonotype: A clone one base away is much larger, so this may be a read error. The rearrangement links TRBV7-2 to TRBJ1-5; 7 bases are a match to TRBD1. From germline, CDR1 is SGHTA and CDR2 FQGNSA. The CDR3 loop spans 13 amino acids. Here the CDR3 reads CTSRLGGFQPQHF. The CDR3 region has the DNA TGTACCAGCCGCTTAGGGGGCTTTCAGCCCCAGCATTTT.

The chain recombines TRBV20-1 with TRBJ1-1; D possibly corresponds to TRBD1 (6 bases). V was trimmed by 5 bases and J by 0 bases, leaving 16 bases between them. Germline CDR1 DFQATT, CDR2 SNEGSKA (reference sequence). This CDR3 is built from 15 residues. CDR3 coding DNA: TGCAGTGCTTCAACAGGGATGGAGATGAACACTGAAGCTTTCTTT. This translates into CSASTGMEMNTEAFF.

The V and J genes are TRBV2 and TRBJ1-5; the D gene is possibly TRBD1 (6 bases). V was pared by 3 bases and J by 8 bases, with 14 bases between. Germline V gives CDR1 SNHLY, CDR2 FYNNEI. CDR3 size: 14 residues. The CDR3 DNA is TGTGCCAGCAGTGACCTACAGGGTAGCAAGCCCCAGCATTTT. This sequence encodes CASSDLQGSKPQHF.

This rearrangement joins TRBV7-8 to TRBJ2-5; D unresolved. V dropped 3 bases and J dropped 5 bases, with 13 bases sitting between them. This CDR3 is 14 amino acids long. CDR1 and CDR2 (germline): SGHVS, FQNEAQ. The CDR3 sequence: CASSLSAAAETQYF. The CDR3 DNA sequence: TGTGCCAGCAGCTTGAGTGCTGCGGCGGAGACCCAGTACTTC. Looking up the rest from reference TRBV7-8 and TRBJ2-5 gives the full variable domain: GAGVSQSPRYKVAKRGQDVALRCDPISGHVSLFWYQQALGQGPEFLTYFQNEAQLDKSGLPSDRFFAERPEGSVSTLKIQRTQQEDSAVYLCASSLSAAAETQYFGPGTRLLVL.

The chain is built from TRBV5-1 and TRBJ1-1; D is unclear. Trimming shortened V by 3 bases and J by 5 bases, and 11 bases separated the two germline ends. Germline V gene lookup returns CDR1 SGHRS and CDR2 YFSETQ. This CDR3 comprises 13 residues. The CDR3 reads CASSSDPKTEAFF. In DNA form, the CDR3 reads TGCGCCAGCAGCTCAGACCCGAAGACTGAAGCTTTCTTT. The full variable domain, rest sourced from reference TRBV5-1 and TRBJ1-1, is KAGVTQTPRYLIKTRGQQVTLSCSPISGHRSVSWYQQTPGQGLQFLFEYFSETQRNKGNFPGRFSGRQFSNSRSEMNVSTLELGDSALYLCASSSDPKTEAFFGQGTRLTVV.

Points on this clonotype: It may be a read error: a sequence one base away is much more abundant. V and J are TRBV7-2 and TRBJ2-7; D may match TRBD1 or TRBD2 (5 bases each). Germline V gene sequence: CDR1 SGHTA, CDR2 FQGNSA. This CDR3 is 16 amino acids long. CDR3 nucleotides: TGTGCCAGCAGCCATCCGGGACGAGGGCGTACCTACGTGCAGTACTTC. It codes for CASSHPGRGRTYVQYF.

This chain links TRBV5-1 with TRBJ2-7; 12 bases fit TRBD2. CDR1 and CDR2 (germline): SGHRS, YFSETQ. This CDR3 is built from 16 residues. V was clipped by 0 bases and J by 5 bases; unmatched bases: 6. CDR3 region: CASSLDTSGRPHEQYF. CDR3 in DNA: TGCGCCAGCAGCTTGGATACTAGCGGGAGGCCCCACGAGCAGTACTTC.

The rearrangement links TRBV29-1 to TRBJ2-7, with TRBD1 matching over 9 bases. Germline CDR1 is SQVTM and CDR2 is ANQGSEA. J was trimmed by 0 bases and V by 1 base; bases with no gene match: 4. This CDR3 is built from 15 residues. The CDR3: CSVEAGTGNSYEQYF. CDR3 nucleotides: TGCAGCGTTGAAGCCGGGACAGGGAACTCCTACGAGCAGTACTTC.

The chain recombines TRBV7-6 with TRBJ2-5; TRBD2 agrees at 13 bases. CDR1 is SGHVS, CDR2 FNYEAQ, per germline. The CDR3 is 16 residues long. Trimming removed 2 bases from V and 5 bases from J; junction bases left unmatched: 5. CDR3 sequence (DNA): TGTGCCAGCAGCTTATCACTAGCGGGGGGGCAGGAGACCCAGTACTTC. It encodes CASSLSLAGGQETQYF.

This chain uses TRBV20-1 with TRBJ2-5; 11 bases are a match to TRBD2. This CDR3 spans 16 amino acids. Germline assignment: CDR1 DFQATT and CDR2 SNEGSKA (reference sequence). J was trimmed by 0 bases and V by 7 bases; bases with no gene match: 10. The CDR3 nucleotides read TGCAGTGGATGGCTAGCGGGGGGCCCGTACCAAGAGACCCAGTACTTC. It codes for CSGWLAGGPYQETQYF.

CDR3 nucleotides: TGTGCCAGCAGCGTAAGTTACCAAGAGACCCAGTACTTC. Protein product: CASSVSYQETQYF. The chain recombines TRBV9 with TRBJ2-5; D call uncertain. Germline values: CDR1 SGDLS, CDR2 YYNGEE. Deletions cut 1 base from V and 0 bases from J, with 4 bases between. This CDR3 is built from 13 residues.

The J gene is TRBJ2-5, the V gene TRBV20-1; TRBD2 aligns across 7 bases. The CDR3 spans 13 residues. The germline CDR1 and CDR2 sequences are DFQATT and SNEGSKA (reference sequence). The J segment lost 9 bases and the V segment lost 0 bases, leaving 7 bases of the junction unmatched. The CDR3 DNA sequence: TGCAGTGCTAGAGATGGGAGGGAGAGGGCCCAGTACTTC. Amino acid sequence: CSARDGRERAQYF.

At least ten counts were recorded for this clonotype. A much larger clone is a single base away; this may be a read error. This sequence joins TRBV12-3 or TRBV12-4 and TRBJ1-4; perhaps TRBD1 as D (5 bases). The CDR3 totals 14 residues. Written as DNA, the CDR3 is TGTGCCAGCAGTCCTTCGTACAGGCATGAAAGACTGTTTTTT. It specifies CASSPSYRHERLFF.

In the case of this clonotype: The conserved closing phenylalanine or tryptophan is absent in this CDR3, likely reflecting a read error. The DNA of the CDR3 is TGTGCCAGCAGACTACCTATCGGAGCAGATACGCAGTATTCT. Its translation: CASRLPIGADTQYS. The chain carries TRBV6-1 and TRBJ2-3; unclear D gene. Trimming took 6 bases from V and 4 from J, leaving 14 bases between them. The CDR3 loop spans 14 amino acids. Germline CDR1 is MNHNS and CDR2 is SASEGT.

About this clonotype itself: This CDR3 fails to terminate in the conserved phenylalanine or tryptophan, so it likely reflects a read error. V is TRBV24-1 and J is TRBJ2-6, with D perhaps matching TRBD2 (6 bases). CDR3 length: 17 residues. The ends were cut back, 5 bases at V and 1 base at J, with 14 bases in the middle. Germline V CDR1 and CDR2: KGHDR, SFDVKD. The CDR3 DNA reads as TGTGCCACCAGTGGGGTAGGGACTCCTTCTGGGGCCAACGTCCTGACTCTC. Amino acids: CATSGVGTPSGANVLTL.

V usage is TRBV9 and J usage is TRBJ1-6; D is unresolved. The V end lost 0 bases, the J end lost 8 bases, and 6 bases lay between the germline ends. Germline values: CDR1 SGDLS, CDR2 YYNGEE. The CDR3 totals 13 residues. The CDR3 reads CASSVVTDSPLHF. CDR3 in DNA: TGTGCCAGCAGCGTAGTTACGGATTCACCCCTCCACTTT.

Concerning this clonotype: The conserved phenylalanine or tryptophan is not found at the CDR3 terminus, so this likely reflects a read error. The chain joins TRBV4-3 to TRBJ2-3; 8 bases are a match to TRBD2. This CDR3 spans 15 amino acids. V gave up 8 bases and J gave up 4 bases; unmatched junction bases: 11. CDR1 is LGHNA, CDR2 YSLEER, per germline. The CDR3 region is CASGLTSGSSDTQYL. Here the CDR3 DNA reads TGCGCCAGCGGCCTAACAAGCGGGAGCTCAGATACGCAGTATTTG.

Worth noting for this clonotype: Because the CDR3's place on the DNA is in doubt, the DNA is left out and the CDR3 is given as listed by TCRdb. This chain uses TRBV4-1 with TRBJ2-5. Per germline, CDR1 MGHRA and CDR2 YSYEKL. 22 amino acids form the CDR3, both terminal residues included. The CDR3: CASSLGAAINEKLFFGSGTQYF.

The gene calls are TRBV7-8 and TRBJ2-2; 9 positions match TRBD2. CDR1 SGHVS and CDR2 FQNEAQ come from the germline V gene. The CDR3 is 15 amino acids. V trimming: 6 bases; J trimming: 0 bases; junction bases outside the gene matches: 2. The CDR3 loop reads CASSRTSANTGELFF. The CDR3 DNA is TGTGCCAGCAGTCGGACTAGCGCGAACACCGGGGAGCTGTTTTTT.

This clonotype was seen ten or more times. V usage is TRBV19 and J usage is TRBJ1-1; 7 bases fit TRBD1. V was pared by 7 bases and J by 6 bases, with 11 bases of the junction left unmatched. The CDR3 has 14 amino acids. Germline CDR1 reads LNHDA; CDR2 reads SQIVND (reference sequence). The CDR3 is CASTRGDLVPEAFF. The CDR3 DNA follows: TGTGCCAGTACCAGGGGGGACCTAGTTCCTGAAGCTTTCTTT.